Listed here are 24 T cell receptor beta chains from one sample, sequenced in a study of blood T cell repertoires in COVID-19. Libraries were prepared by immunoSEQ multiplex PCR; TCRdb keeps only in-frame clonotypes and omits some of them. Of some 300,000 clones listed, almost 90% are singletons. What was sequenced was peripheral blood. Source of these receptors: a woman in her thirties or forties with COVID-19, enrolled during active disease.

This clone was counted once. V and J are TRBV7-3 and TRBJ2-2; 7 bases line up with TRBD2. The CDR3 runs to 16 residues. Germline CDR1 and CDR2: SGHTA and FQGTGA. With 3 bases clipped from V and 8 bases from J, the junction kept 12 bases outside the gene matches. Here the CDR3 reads CASSFATSASIGELFF. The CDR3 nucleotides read TGTGCCAGCAGCTTCGCTACTAGCGCGAGTATTGGGGAGCTGTTTTTT.

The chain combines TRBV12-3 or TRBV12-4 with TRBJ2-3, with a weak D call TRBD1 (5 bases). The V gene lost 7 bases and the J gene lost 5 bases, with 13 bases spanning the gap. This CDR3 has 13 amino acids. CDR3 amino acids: CASIDSGIDTQYF. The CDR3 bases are TGTGCCAGCATTGACTCAGGGATAGATACGCAGTATTTT.

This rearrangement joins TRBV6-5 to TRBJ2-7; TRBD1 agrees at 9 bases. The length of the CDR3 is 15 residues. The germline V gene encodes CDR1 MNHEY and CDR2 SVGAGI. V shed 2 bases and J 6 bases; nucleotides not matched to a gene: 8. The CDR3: CASSYGGQGRREQYF. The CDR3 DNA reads TGTGCCAGCAGTTACGGGGGACAGGGACGCCGCGAGCAGTACTTC.

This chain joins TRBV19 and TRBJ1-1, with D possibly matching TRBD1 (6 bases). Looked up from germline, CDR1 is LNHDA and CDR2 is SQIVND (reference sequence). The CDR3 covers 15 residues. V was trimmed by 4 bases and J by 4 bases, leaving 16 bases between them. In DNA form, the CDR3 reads TGTGCCAGTAGTAGAGGGGGGGTAAGAGGCACTGAAGCTTTCTTT. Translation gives CASSRGGVRGTEAFF.

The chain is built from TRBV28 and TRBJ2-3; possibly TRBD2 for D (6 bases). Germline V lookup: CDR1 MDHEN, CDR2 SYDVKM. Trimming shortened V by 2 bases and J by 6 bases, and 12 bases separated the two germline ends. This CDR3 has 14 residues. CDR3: CASSLPGGMDTQYF. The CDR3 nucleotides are TGTGCCAGCAGTTTACCCGGGGGAATGGATACGCAGTATTTT.

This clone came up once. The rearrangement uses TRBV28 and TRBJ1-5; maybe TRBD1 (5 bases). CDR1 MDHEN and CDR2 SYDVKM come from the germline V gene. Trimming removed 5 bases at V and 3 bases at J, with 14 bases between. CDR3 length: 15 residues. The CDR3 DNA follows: TGTGCCAGCAGTGCCCAGGGAGGCACCAATCAGCCCCAGCATTTT. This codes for CASSAQGGTNQPQHF.

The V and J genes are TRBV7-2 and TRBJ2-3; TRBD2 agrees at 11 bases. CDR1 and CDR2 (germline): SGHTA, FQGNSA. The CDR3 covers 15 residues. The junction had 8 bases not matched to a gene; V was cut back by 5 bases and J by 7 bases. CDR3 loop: CASSETSGGGYTQYF. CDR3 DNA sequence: TGTGCCAGCAGCGAAACTAGCGGGGGTGGGTATACGCAGTATTTT.

For the CDR3, the DNA is TGTGCCAGCAGTTTTTCTAGACAGGGAAGATCCTATAATTCACCCCTCCACTTT. Translation gives CASSFSRQGRSYNSPLHF. This sequence joins TRBV27 and TRBJ1-6; 7 positions agree with TRBD1. J was trimmed by 1 base and V by 3 bases; bases with no gene match: 9. CDR1 is MNHEY and CDR2 is SMNVEV in the germline V gene (reference sequence). The CDR3 is 18 residues long.

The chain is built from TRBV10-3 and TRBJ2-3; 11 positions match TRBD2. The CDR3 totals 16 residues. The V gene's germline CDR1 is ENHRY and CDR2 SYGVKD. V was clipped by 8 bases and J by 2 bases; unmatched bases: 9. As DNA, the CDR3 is TGTGCCATCCCAGCAGGGACTAGCGGTAACACAGATACGCAGTATTTT. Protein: CAIPAGTSGNTDTQYF.

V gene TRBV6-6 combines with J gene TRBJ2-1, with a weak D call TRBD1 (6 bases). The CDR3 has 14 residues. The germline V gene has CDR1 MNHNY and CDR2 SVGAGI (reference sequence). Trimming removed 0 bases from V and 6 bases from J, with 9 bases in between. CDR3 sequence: CASSYSIQGNEQFF. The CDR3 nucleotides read TGTGCCAGCAGTTACTCCATACAGGGCAATGAGCAGTTCTTC.

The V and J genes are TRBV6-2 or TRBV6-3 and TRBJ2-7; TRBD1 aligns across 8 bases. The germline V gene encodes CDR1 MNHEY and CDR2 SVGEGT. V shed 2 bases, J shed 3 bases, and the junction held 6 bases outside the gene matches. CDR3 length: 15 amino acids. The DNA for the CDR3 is TGTGCCAGCAGTTACGCCGGACAGGGATACTACGAGCAGTACTTC. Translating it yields CASSYAGQGYYEQYF.

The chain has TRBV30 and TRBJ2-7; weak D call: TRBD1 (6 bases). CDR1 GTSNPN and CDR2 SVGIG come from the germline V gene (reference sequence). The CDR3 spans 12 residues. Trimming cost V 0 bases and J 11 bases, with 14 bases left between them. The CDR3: CAWSVLPGVEYF. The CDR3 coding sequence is TGTGCCTGGAGTGTACTGCCAGGGGTTGAGTACTTC. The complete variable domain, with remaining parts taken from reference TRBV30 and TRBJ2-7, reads SQTIHQWPATLVQPVGSPLSLECTVEGTSNPNLYWYRQAAGRGLQLLFYSVGIGQISSEVPQNLSASRPQDRQFILSSKKLLLSDSGFYLCAWSVLPGVEYFGPGTRLTVT.

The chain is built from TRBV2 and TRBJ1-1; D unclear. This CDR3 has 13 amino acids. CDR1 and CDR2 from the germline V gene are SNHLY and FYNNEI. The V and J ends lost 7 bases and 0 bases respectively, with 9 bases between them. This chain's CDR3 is CASTGYLNTEAFF. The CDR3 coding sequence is TGTGCCAGCACGGGATATTTGAACACTGAAGCTTTCTTT.

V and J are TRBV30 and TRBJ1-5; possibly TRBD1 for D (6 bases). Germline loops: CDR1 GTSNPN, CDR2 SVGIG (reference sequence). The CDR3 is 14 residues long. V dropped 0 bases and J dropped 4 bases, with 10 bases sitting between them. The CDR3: CAWSVLQGNQPQHF. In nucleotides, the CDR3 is TGTGCCTGGAGTGTACTGCAGGGGAATCAGCCCCAGCATTTT.

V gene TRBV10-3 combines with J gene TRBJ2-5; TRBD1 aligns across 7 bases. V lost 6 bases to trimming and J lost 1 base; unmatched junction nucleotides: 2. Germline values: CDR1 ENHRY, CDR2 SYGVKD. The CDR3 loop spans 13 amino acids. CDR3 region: CAIRGDSQETQYF. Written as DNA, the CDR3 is TGTGCCATCAGAGGGGACAGCCAAGAGACCCAGTACTTC.

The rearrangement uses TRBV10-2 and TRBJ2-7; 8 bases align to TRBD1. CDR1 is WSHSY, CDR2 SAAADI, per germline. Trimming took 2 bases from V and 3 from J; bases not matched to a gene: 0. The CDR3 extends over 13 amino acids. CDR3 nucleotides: TGCGCCAGCAGTGAGGGACAGGGCTACGAGCAGTACTTC. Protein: CASSEGQGYEQYF.

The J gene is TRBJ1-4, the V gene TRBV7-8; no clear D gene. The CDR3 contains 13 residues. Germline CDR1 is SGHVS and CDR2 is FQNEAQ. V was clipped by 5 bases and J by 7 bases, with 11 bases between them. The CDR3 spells CASSRTMSEKLFF. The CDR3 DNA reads TGTGCCAGCAGCCGAACGATGAGTGAAAAACTGTTTTTT.

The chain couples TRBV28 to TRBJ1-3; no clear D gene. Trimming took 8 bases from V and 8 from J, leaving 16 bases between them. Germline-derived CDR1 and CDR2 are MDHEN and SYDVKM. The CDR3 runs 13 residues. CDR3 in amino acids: CASGGLPRDTIYF. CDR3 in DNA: TGTGCCAGCGGAGGGTTACCCCGGGACACCATATATTTT.

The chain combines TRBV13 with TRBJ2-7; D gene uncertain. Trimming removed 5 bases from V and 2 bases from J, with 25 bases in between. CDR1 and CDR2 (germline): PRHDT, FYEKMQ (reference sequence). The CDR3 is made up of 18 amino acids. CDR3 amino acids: CASSRKPTSQYRTYEQYF. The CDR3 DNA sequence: TGTGCCAGCAGCCGAAAACCCACAAGTCAATACAGAACCTACGAGCAGTACTTC.

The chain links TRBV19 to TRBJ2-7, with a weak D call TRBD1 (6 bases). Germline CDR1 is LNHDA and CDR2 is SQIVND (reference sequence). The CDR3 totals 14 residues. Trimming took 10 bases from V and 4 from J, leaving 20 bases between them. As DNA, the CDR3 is TGTGCCATTCCATCCGACCGGACAGAATACGAGCAGTACTTC. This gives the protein CAIPSDRTEYEQYF.

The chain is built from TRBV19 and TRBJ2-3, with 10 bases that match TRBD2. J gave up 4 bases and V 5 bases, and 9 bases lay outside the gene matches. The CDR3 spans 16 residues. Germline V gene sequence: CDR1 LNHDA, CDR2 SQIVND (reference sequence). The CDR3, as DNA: TGTGCCAGTAGTCCCCTAGGAGCGGGAGGGCCAGATACGCAGTATTTT. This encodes CASSPLGAGGPDTQYF.

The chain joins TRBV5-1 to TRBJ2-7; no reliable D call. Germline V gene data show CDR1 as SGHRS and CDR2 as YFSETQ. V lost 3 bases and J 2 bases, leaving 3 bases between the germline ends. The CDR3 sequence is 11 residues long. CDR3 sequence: CASSSAYEQYF. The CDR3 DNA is TGCGCCAGCAGCTCGGCCTACGAGCAGTACTTC. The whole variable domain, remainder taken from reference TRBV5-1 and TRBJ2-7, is KAGVTQTPRYLIKTRGQQVTLSCSPISGHRSVSWYQQTPGQGLQFLFEYFSETQRNKGNFPGRFSGRQFSNSRSEMNVSTLELGDSALYLCASSSAYEQYFGPGTRLTVT.

The chain's CDR3 is CASRTQGGDSPLHF. As DNA, the CDR3 is TGTGCCAGCAGGACACAGGGTGGGGATTCACCCCTCCACTTT. The chain combines TRBV2 with TRBJ1-6; a weak D match, TRBD1 (6 bases). The V gene lost 6 bases and the J gene lost 8 bases, with 14 bases spanning the gap. The CDR3 is 14 amino acids. CDR1 and CDR2 (germline): SNHLY, FYNNEI.

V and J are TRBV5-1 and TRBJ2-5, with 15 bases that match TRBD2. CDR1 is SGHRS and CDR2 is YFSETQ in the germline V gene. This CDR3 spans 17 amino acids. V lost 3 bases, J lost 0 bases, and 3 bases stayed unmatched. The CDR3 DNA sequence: TGCGCCAGCAGCTCCGGACTAGCGGGGGGGGACCAAGAGACCCAGTACTTC. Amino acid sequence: CASSSGLAGGDQETQYF.